This TCR beta chain was obtained from a study of shared clonotypes between healthy human individuals. Findings and caveats of the study: Expectations were that clonotype sharing among donors would be affected by sequencing depth.

This clone came up many times. The target antigen is unknown. Sequencing used immunoSEQ multiplex PCR; TCRdb keeps in-frame clones, though not all of them. The sample lists 98,000 or so clones; 68% were seen once. Trimming removed 2 bases at V and 0 bases at J, with 10 bases between. This CDR3 has 15 amino acids. Germline CDR1 is MGHRA and CDR2 is YSYEKL. The receptor was derived from a woman aged 25 to 45 in good health. Sequenced: memory CD8+ T cells sorted from blood. As to subset: CD45RO+ cells pooled with CCR7-negative TemRA cells. The chain employs TRBV4-1 and TRBJ1-1; D gene ambiguous. This CDR3 reads CASSQTLTVNTEAFF. The CDR3 coding sequence is TGCGCCAGCAGCCAAACCCTGACGGTGAACACTGAAGCTTTCTTT.